This T cell receptor (beta chain) was identified in a study of technical replicates of blood from a few donors. Using immunoSEQ multiplex PCR, the repertoire was profiled, and TCRdb retains in-frame clones only, with some absent. The sample holds some 77,000 clones; 90% to 95% are singletons and the top ten take more than 0.3%. The CDR3 extends over 15 amino acids. Germline lookup yields CDR1 SGHRS and CDR2 YFSETQ. The ends lost 2 bases at V and 4 bases at J; junction bases unmatched: 5. Specimen: T cells isolated from PBMCs. This clonotype was obtained from a human donor in good health. The chain couples TRBV5-1 to TRBJ2-3; TRBD2 aligns across 9 bases. DNA of the CDR3: TGCGCCAGCAGCTTTAATAGCGGGAGCGCAGATACGCAGTATTTT. Translated: CASSFNSGSADTQYF.